Following are 27 T cell receptor beta chains from one sample sequenced in a study of cytomegalovirus exposure and HLA in healthy donors (dated by TCRdb to 2015 to 2018). Libraries were made using the immunoSEQ multiplex PCR assay. A mixture of 60 forward primers for TCR Vbeta segments and 13 reverse primers for TCR Jbeta segments was used in the multiplex PCR. Entries here come from immuneACCESS through TCRdb and include only in-frame sequences with V and J called. Some clones fail to appear in such tables; in the studies checked, an unresolved V gene covers under half of the shortfall, and the cause of the remainder is unknown. The table for this sample lists over 200,000 clones; over 65% of them were counted only once. The biggest ten clones account for 1.3% of the sample. Sequencing was performed on PBMCs. Source of these receptors: a human donor in good health.

Comments on this clone: The germline gene is not matched at one end of the junction; a read error may be the cause. This rearrangement joins TRBV5-1 to TRBJ1-4, with a weak D call TRBD1 (5 bases). Germline lookup yields CDR1 SGHRS and CDR2 YFSETQ. The CDR3 runs 17 residues. CDR3 protein: CASSVSPGRTGNEKLSF. CDR3 nucleotide sequence: TGCGCCAGCAGCGTAAGTCCAGGGAGGACGGGTAATGAAAAACTGTCTTTT.

This clone was detected once. The V gene is TRBV5-4, the J gene TRBJ2-3, with no clear D. This CDR3 contains 13 residues. In germline, CDR1 is SGHNT, CDR2 YYREEE (reference sequence). V lost 4 bases, J lost 2 bases, and 8 bases lay in between. The CDR3 nucleotides are TGTGCCAGCAGCGCGCAGGACACAGATACGCAGTATTTT. Its protein product is CASSAQDTDTQYF.

The chain joins TRBV28 to TRBJ1-2; D is ambiguous. Looked up from germline, CDR1 is MDHEN and CDR2 is SYDVKM. The CDR3 runs 13 residues. V lost 3 bases and J 5 bases, leaving 10 bases between the germline ends. In nucleotides, the CDR3 is TGTGCCAGCAGTTTTGGAACAGCTTATGGCTACACCTTC. It is translated as CASSFGTAYGYTF.

The chain couples TRBV28 to TRBJ2-4; 7 bases are a match to TRBD2. CDR3 length: 16 amino acids. Germline values: CDR1 MDHEN, CDR2 SYDVKM. Losses at the gene ends were 3 bases for V and 2 bases for J; bases not matched to a gene: 7. As DNA, the CDR3 is TGTGCCAGCAGTTTTAGCCCAGCGGGAACCAAAAACATTCAGTACTTC. Translating it yields CASSFSPAGTKNIQYF.

V is TRBV4-1 and J is TRBJ2-3; 9 bases line up with TRBD2. The germline gives CDR1 MGHRA, CDR2 YSYEKL. The V gene end was trimmed by 4 bases and the J gene end by 6 bases; junction bases not matched to a gene: 8. This CDR3 contains 15 residues. In DNA, the CDR3 is TGCGCCAGCAGCCCCTCTAGCGGGATCCCGGATACGCAGTATTTT. Amino acid sequence: CASSPSSGIPDTQYF.

The chain uses TRBV27 and TRBJ2-1; 7 nucleotides line up with TRBD1. The CDR3 totals 16 residues. With V trimmed by 5 bases and J by 10 bases, 17 bases remained unmatched. Germline CDR1 MNHEY, CDR2 SMNVEV (reference sequence). The CDR3, as DNA: TGTGCCAGCAGTCCGAGGACAGGAACAATCTCTACCGAGCAGTTCTTC. Protein: CASSPRTGTISTEQFF.

The chain has TRBV10-3 and TRBJ2-5; 8 bases fit TRBD1. The germline V gene encodes CDR1 ENHRY and CDR2 SYGVKD. The V and J ends lost 10 bases and 3 bases, in that order; junction bases with no gene match: 13. The CDR3 is 15 residues long. Here the CDR3 DNA reads TGTGCCACCCAAAAAACGGACAGGGAAAAAGAGACCCAGTACTTC. Amino acids: CATQKTDREKETQYF.

The chain carries TRBV5-1 and TRBJ2-5; 10 nucleotides align to TRBD1. V lost 4 bases, J lost 1 base, and 4 bases stayed unmatched. The CDR3 extends over 15 amino acids. Germline V gives CDR1 SGHRS, CDR2 YFSETQ. Here the CDR3 reads CASSTRQGAQETQYF. The CDR3 coding sequence is TGCGCCAGCAGCACGCGACAGGGGGCCCAAGAGACCCAGTACTTC.

The J gene is TRBJ2-5, the V gene TRBV4-1; TRBD1 might be the D (5 bases). The J call could be wrong; TRBJ2-7 is a better fit for the DNA end. The germline CDR1 and CDR2 sequences are MGHRA and YSYEKL. The length of the CDR3 is 18 residues. CDR3 bases: TGCGCCAGCAGCCAAGGTCATAGTGGGTCCCAGGGCTCCTACGAGCAGTACTTC. Its protein product is CASSQGHSGSQGSYEQYF.

The chain couples TRBV2 to TRBJ2-5; 12 bases map to TRBD2. Germline CDR1 is SNHLY and CDR2 is FYNNEI. The CDR3 extends over 15 amino acids. V shed 10 bases and J 5 bases; nucleotides not matched to a gene: 11. CDR3 nucleotides: TGTGCCACCTCAACGCTAGCGGGAGGGGGGGAGACCCAGTACTTC. It is translated as CATSTLAGGGETQYF.

This clone was picked up a small number of times. This chain connects TRBV5-1 to TRBJ2-1, with 14 bases fitting TRBD2. Germline loops: CDR1 SGHRS, CDR2 YFSETQ. The CDR3 extends over 14 amino acids. After removal of 4 bases from V and 8 bases from J, the junction contained 2 bases not matched to a gene. DNA of the CDR3: TGCGCCAGCAGCGTGACTAGCGGGAGGGATGAGCAGTTCTTC. It yields the protein CASSVTSGRDEQFF.

This clone was observed a few times. V is TRBV4-1 and J is TRBJ2-5; 7 nucleotides align to TRBD1. Germline loops: CDR1 MGHRA, CDR2 YSYEKL. With V trimmed by 2 bases and J by 5 bases, 11 bases remained unmatched. This CDR3 spans 16 amino acids. In DNA form, the CDR3 reads TGCGCCAGCAGCCAATCCGAGCGTCAACAGGGGGAGACCCAGTACTTC. It codes for CASSQSERQQGETQYF.

This rearrangement joins TRBV4-3 to TRBJ2-6; D possibly corresponds to TRBD1 (6 bases). The germline CDR1 and CDR2 sequences are LGHNA and YSLEER. CDR3 size: 17 residues. V was cut by 1 base and J by 1 base, with 11 bases left in between. CDR3 sequence reads: CASSQADSTSGANVLTF. CDR3 sequence (DNA): TGCGCCAGCAGCCAAGCGGACAGTACTTCTGGGGCCAACGTCCTGACTTTC.

The CDR3 loop is CASSLEVSPMDAQYF. DNA for the CDR3: TGCGCCAGCAGCTTGGAGGTTAGCCCAATGGATGCGCAGTATTTT. The chain uses TRBV5-1 and TRBJ2-3; D uncertain. V gave up 0 bases and J gave up 10 bases, with 18 bases separating them. This CDR3 spans 15 amino acids. Germline CDR1 and CDR2: SGHRS and YFSETQ.

The V call is TRBV4-2, the J call TRBJ2-5; the D gene is possibly TRBD2 (6 bases). V shed 2 bases and J shed 2 bases, with 18 bases lying between them. Germline V lookup: CDR1 LGHNA, CDR2 YNFKEQ. The CDR3 runs to 17 residues. This chain's CDR3 is CASSQKGTGKYQETQYF. The CDR3 DNA reads as TGTGCCAGCAGCCAAAAAGGGACTGGAAAGTATCAAGAGACCCAGTACTTC.

This clone was picked up a small number of times. The germline gene is not matched at one end of the junction; a read error may be the cause. V usage is TRBV28 and J usage is TRBJ2-6, with D maybe TRBD1 (6 bases). The V gene's germline CDR1 is MDHEN and CDR2 SYDVKM. CDR3 size: 15 residues. As DNA, the CDR3 is TGTGCCACCAGTAACAGGGAACCTGGGGCCAACGTCCTGACTTTC. Protein product: CATSNREPGANVLTF. Full variable domain (outside the CDR3, taken from reference TRBV28 and TRBJ2-6): DVKVTQSSRYLVKRTGEKVFLECVQDMDHENMFWYRQDPGLGLRLIYFSYDVKMKEKGDIPEGYSVSREKKERFSLILESASTNQTSMYLCATSNREPGANVLTFGAGSRLTVL.

The chain combines TRBV7-9 with TRBJ2-1, with a weak D call TRBD2 (5 bases). Trimming shortened V by 3 bases and J by 12 bases, and 12 bases separated the two germline ends. Germline V CDR1 and CDR2: SEHNR, FQNEAQ (reference sequence). The CDR3 contains 12 residues. CDR3 DNA: TGTGCCAGCAGCTTCCTATTAGAGGGGCAGTTCTTC. It encodes CASSFLLEGQFF.

As to this clone: At the DNA level, this CDR3 is encoded by other sequences in the same sample as well. The chain links TRBV5-1 to TRBJ2-2; D is unclear. This CDR3 has 14 residues. V shed 0 bases and J shed 4 bases, with 7 bases lying between them. Per the germline V gene, CDR1 is SGHRS and CDR2 is YFSETQ. CDR3 bases: TGCGCCAGCAGCTTGGGCCAGGCCACCGGGGAGCTGTTTTTT. Translation: CASSLGQATGELFF.

The chain recombines TRBV10-3 with TRBJ1-5, with D possibly being TRBD1 (6 bases). Per germline, CDR1 ENHRY and CDR2 SYGVKD. The CDR3 is made up of 15 amino acids. Trimming took 4 bases from V and 4 from J, leaving 14 bases between them. This CDR3 is CAISAKDSSNQPQHF. As DNA, the CDR3 is TGTGCCATCAGTGCTAAGGACAGTTCTAATCAGCCCCAGCATTTT.

This clone appeared a single time. The chain combines TRBV7-2 with TRBJ2-2; possibly TRBD1 for D (6 bases). CDR3 length equals 15 residues. V was shortened by 7 bases and J by 2 bases, with 14 bases between the two germline ends. Germline lookup yields CDR1 SGHTA and CDR2 FQGNSA. The CDR3 DNA reads as TGTGCCAGCACCCAACGGACAGCTAACACCGGGGAGCTGTTTTTT. Translation: CASTQRTANTGELFF. The entire variable domain, with the rest obtained from reference TRBV7-2 and TRBJ2-2, is as follows: GAGVSQSPSNKVTEKGKDVELRCDPISGHTALYWYRQSLGQGLEFLIYFQGNSAPDKSGLPSDRFSAERTGGSVSTLTIQRTQQEDSAVYLCASTQRTANTGELFFGEGSRLTVL.

This clone was picked up one time. The gene calls are TRBV2 and TRBJ1-1, with TRBD1 as a possible D gene (6 bases). Between the trimmed V and J ends, which lost 2 bases and 4 bases, there was a span of 17 bases. This CDR3 is 16 amino acids long. The germline V gene encodes CDR1 SNHLY and CDR2 FYNNEI. As DNA, the CDR3 is TGTGCCAGCAGTGAAACCTCAGGGGCCCCCTTCACTGAAGCTTTCTTT. Protein: CASSETSGAPFTEAFF.

This clone has a handful of counts. This chain links TRBV6-5 with TRBJ2-1; 7 nucleotides agree with TRBD1. V dropped 10 bases and J dropped 7; count of bases not matched to a gene: 10. The CDR3 contains 13 residues. Looked up from germline, CDR1 is MNHEY and CDR2 is SVGAGI. The CDR3 region is CATETGIGNEQFF. The CDR3 DNA sequence: TGTGCCACAGAGACAGGGATTGGGAATGAGCAGTTCTTC.

The chain joins TRBV25-1 to TRBJ2-5; unclear D gene. Germline V lookup: CDR1 MGHDK, CDR2 SYGVNS. The CDR3 covers 11 residues. V was trimmed by 3 bases and J by 10 bases, leaving 9 bases between them. The CDR3 sequence is CASSERGGQYF. The CDR3 bases are TGTGCCAGCAGTGAGCGCGGCGGCCAGTACTTC.

This chain links TRBV11-2 with TRBJ2-3, with 10 bases lining up with TRBD2. There are 15 residues in the CDR3. The V and J ends lost 6 bases and 4 bases, in that order; junction bases with no gene match: 7. Germline assignment: CDR1 SGHAT and CDR2 FQNNGV. CDR3 protein: CASRSSGRAPDTQYF. As DNA, the CDR3 is TGTGCCAGCAGATCCAGCGGGAGGGCCCCAGATACGCAGTATTTT.

There are a few counts of this clone. The chain has TRBV2 and TRBJ2-1; 15 positions agree with TRBD2. Looked up from germline, CDR1 is SNHLY and CDR2 is FYNNEI. This CDR3 is 16 amino acids long. The V and J ends lost 2 bases and 7 bases, in that order; junction bases with no gene match: 3. The CDR3 spells CASSEPGLAGGNEQFF. In nucleotides, the CDR3 is TGTGCCAGCAGTGAACCGGGACTAGCGGGAGGAAATGAGCAGTTCTTC.

The chain has TRBV18 and TRBJ1-3; unclear D gene. Germline CDR1 and CDR2: KGHSH and LQKENI. V was shortened by 3 bases and J by 0 bases, with 15 bases between the two germline ends. The length of the CDR3 is 17 residues. CDR3 amino acids: CASSPDRRGRSGNTIYF. In DNA, the CDR3 is TGTGCCAGCTCACCGGATCGGAGAGGGCGCTCTGGAAACACCATATATTTT.

The chain carries TRBV7-2 and TRBJ2-3, with a weak D call TRBD1 (5 bases). V was clipped by 8 bases and J by 5 bases, with 23 bases between them. CDR3 length: 16 residues. The germline V gene has CDR1 SGHTA and CDR2 FQGNSA. The CDR3 nucleotides read TGTGCCAGCGGTATATCTCTGGCGGTTAGGGGAGATACGCAGTATTTT. Translated, it gives CASGISLAVRGDTQYF.